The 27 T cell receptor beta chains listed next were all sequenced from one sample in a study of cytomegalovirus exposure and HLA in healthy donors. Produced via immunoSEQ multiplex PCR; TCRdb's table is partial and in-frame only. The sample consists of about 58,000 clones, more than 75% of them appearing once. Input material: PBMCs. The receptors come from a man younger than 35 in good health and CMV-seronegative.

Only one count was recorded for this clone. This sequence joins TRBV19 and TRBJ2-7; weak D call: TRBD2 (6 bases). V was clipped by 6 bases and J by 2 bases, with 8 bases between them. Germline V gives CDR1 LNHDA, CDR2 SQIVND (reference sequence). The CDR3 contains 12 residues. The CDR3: CASRGTAYEQYF. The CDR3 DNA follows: TGTGCCAGTAGGGGGACTGCCTACGAGCAGTACTTC.

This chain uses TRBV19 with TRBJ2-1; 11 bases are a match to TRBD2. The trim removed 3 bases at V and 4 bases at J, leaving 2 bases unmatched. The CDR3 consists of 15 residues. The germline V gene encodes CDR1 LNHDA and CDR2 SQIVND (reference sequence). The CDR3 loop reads CASSIGTSGYNEQFF. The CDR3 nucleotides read TGTGCCAGTAGTATCGGGACTAGCGGATACAATGAGCAGTTCTTC.

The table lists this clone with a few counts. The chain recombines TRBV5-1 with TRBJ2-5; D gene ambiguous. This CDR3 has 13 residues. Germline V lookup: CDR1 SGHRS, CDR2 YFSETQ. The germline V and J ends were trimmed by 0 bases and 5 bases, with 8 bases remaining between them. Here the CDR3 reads CASSLAGTETQYF. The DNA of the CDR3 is TGCGCCAGCAGCTTGGCGGGTACGGAGACCCAGTACTTC.

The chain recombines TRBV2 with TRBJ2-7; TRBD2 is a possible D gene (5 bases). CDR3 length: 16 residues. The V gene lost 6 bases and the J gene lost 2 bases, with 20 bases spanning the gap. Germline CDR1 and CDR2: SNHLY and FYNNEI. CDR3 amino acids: CASSPPPRTGTYEQYF. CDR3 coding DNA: TGTGCCAGCAGCCCCCCACCTAGGACGGGGACCTACGAGCAGTACTTC.

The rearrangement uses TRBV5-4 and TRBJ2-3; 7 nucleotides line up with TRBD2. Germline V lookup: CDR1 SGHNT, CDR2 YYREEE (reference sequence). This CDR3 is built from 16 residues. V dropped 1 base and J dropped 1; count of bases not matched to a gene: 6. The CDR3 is CASSLRSGIGTDTQYF. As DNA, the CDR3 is TGTGCCAGCAGCTTGCGGAGCGGGATTGGCACAGATACGCAGTATTTT.

CDR3 DNA sequence: TGCGCCAGCAGCTTTTTCACCGGGACTGAGTACGAGCAGTACTTC. Translating it yields CASSFFTGTEYEQYF. The V and J genes are TRBV5-1 and TRBJ2-7; D possibly corresponds to TRBD2 (6 bases). The V end lost 2 bases, the J end lost 4 bases, and 16 bases lay between the germline ends. The CDR3 covers 15 residues. Germline V gene lookup returns CDR1 SGHRS and CDR2 YFSETQ. Supplemented by reference TRBV5-1 and TRBJ2-7, the full variable domain reads KAGVTQTPRYLIKTRGQQVTLSCSPISGHRSVSWYQQTPGQGLQFLFEYFSETQRNKGNFPGRFSGRQFSNSRSEMNVSTLELGDSALYLCASSFFTGTEYEQYFGPGTRLTVT.

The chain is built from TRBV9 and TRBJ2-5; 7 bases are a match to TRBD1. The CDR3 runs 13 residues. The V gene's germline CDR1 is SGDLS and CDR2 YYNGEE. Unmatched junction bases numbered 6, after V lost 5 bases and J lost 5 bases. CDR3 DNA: TGTGCCAGCAGTATAAGACAGGGTGAGACCCAGTACTTC. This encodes CASSIRQGETQYF.

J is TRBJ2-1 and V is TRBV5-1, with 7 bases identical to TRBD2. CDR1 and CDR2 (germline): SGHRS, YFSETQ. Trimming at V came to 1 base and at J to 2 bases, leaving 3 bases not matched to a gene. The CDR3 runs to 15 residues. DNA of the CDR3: TGCGCCAGCAGCTTGTCGGGAGGAACCTACAATGAGCAGTTCTTC. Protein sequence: CASSLSGGTYNEQFF.

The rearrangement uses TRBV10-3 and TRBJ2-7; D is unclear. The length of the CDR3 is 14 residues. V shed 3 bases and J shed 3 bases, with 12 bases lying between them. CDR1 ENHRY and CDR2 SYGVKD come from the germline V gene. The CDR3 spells CAISDPSRGYEQYF. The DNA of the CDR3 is TGTGCCATCAGTGACCCCTCTAGAGGCTACGAGCAGTACTTC.

CDR3 in DNA: TGTGCCAGCAGCTTAGGAGCGGGAGGCGACGAGCAGTACTTC. Amino acid sequence: CASSLGAGGDEQYF. V is TRBV7-3 and J is TRBJ2-7; TRBD2 agrees at 9 bases. The CDR3 extends over 14 amino acids. V was clipped by 2 bases and J by 5 bases; unmatched bases: 4. Germline V gives CDR1 SGHTA, CDR2 FQGTGA.

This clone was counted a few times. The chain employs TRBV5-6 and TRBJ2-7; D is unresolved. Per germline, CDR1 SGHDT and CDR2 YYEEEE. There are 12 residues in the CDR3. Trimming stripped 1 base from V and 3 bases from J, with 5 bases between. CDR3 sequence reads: CASSLRGYEQYF. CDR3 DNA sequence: TGTGCCAGCAGCTTGCGAGGCTACGAGCAGTACTTC. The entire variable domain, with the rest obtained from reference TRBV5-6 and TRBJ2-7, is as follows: DAGVTQSPTHLIKTRGQQVTLRCSPKSGHDTVSWYQQALGQGPQFIFQYYEEEERQRGNFPDRFSGHQFPNYSSELNVNALLLGDSALYLCASSLRGYEQYFGPGTRLTVT.

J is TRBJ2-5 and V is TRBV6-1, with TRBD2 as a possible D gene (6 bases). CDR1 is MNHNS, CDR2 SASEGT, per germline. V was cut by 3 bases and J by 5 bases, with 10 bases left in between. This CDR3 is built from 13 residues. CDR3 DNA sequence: TGTGCCAGCAGTGAGGAGGGACGGGAGACCCAGTACTTC. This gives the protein CASSEEGRETQYF.

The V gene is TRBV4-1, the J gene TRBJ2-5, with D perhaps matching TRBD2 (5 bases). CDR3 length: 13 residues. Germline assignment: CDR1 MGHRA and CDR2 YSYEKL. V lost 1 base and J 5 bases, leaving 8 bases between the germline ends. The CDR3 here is CASSQVGVETQYF. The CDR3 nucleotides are TGCGCCAGCAGCCAAGTCGGGGTGGAGACCCAGTACTTC.

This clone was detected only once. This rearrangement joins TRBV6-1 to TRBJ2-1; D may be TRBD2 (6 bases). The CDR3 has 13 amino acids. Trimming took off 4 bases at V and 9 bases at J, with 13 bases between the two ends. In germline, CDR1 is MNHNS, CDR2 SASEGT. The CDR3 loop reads CASSVETRSEQFF. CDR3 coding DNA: TGTGCCAGCAGTGTCGAGACTAGGAGTGAGCAGTTCTTC.

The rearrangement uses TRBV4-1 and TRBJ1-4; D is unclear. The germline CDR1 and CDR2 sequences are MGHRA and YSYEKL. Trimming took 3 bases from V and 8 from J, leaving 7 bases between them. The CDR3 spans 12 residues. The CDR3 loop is CASSHGAEKLFF. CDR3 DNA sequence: TGCGCCAGCAGCCACGGTGCCGAAAAACTGTTTTTT.

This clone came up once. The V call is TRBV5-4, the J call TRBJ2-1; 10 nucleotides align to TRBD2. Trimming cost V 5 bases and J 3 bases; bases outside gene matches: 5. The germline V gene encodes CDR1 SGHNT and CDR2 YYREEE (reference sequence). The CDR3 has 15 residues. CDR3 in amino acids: CASRAGTSDYNEQFF. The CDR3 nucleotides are TGTGCCAGCAGGGCCGGGACTAGCGACTACAATGAGCAGTTCTTC.

CDR3: CASSYDYRETQYF. Written as DNA, the CDR3 is TGTGCCAGCAGTTACGACTACAGAGAGACCCAGTACTTC. V is TRBV6-5 and J is TRBJ2-5; D might be TRBD2 (5 bases). V shed 2 bases and J shed 4 bases, with 8 bases lying between them. The CDR3 spans 13 residues. Germline-derived CDR1 and CDR2 are MNHEY and SVGAGI.

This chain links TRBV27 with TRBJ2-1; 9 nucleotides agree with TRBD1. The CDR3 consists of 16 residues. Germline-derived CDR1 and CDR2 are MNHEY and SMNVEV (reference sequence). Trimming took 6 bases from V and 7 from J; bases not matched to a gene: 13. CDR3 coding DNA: TGTGCCAGCAGCCCCTCCGGGACAGGGAGTTGGAATGAGCAGTTCTTC. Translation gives CASSPSGTGSWNEQFF.

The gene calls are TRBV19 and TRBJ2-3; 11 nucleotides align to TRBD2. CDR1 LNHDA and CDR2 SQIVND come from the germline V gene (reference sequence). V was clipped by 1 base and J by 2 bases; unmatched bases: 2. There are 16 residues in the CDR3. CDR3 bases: TGTGCCAGTAGTATAGGACTAGCGGGGAACACAGATACGCAGTATTTT. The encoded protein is CASSIGLAGNTDTQYF.

The CDR3 is CAWSSHGAGTGELFF. DNA for the CDR3: TGTGCCTGGAGTTCCCATGGGGCTGGAACCGGGGAGCTGTTTTTT. The chain couples TRBV30 to TRBJ2-2; D perhaps matches TRBD1 (5 bases). This CDR3 spans 15 amino acids. The germline V gene encodes CDR1 GTSNPN and CDR2 SVGIG (reference sequence). V was shortened by 2 bases and J by 5 bases, with 15 bases between the two germline ends.

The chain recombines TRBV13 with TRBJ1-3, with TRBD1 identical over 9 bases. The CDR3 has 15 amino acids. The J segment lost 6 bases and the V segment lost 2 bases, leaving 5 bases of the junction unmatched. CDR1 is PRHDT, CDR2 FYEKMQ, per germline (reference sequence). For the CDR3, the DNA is TGTGCCAGCAGCTTACCGGGACAGGGTAAAAACACCATATATTTT. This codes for CASSLPGQGKNTIYF.

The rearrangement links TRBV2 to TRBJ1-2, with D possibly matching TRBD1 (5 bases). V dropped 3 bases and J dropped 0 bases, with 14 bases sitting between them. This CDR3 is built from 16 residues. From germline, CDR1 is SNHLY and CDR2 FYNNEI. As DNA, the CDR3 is TGTGCCAGCAGTGACGACAGTCCGGGGGCTAACTATGGCTACACCTTC. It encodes CASSDDSPGANYGYTF.

DNA of the CDR3: TGTGCCAGCAGTAAGGGGGGGACATTCGCCTACGAGCAGTACTTC. The encoded protein is CASSKGGTFAYEQYF. The chain is built from TRBV5-4 and TRBJ2-7; a possible D gene is TRBD2 (7 bases). V was shortened by 5 bases and J by 2 bases, with 17 bases between the two germline ends. From germline, CDR1 is SGHNT and CDR2 YYREEE (reference sequence). The CDR3 totals 15 residues.

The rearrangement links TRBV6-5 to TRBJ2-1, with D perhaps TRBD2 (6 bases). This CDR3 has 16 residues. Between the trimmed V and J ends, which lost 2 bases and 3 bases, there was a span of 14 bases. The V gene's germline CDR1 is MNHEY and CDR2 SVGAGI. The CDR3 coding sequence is TGTGCCAGCAGTTACGGGCCCGCGGGATACTACAATGAGCAGTTCTTC. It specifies CASSYGPAGYYNEQFF.

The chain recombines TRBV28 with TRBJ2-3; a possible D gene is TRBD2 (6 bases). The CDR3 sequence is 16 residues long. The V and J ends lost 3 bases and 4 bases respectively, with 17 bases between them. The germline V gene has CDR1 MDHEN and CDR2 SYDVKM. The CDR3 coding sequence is TGTGCCAGCAGTTTCCTCGCGGCACTAGCTCCAGATACGCAGTATTTT. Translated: CASSFLAALAPDTQYF. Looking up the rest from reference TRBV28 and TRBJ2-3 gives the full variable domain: DVKVTQSSRYLVKRTGEKVFLECVQDMDHENMFWYRQDPGLGLRLIYFSYDVKMKEKGDIPEGYSVSREKKERFSLILESASTNQTSMYLCASSFLAALAPDTQYFGPGTRLTVL.

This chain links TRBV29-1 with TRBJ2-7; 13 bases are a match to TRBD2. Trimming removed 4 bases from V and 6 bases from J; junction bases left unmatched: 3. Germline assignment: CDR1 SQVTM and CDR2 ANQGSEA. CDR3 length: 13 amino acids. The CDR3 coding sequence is TGCAGCGTTGTAAGACTAGCGGGAGGCGAGCAGTACTTC. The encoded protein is CSVVRLAGGEQYF.

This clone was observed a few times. CDR3 DNA sequence: TGTGCCAGCAGCCTTCGGACTAGCGGGGACTCCTACAATGAGCAGTTCTTC. Its translation is CASSLRTSGDSYNEQFF. The chain joins TRBV4-2 to TRBJ2-1; TRBD2 matches at 12 bases. The germline V gene encodes CDR1 LGHNA and CDR2 YNFKEQ. J was trimmed by 0 bases and V by 4 bases; bases with no gene match: 4. The CDR3 extends over 17 amino acids.